This TCR beta chain was recovered during a study of blood T cells in healthy people across ages. This clonotype was picked up a small number of times. A second PCR of 7 to 11 cycles used a sample-barcoded 5' primer and a J-beta primer mix. TCRdb reanalysed the 5' RACE reads using MiXCR and keeps one entry per CDR3 protein. The repertoire holds some 320,000 distinct CDR3 sequences, 25% to 30% seen once, with 29% in the top ten. V gave up 4 bases and J gave up 10 bases; unmatched junction bases: 9. The V gene's germline CDR1 is SQVTM and CDR2 ANQGSEA. The CDR3 is 14 amino acids. Sequencing was done on a sample of blood. The receptor was isolated from a woman between 65 and 79 years old in good health. The genes are TRBV29-1 and TRBJ1-6; 8 bases match TRBD1. The CDR3, as DNA: TGCAGCGTTGCTCCAGGGGGCGTCGGCTCACCCCTCCACTTT. Translating gives CSVAPGGVGSPLHF.